This entry lists 20 T cell receptor beta chains sequenced from one sample in a study of response to subunit inactivated influenza vaccine. TCRdb analysed the RT-PCR reads with MiXCR anew, one entry per CDR3 protein. The repertoire consists of 550,000 to 800,000 distinct CDR3 sequences, with about a sixth occurring once and the leading ten covering under 14%. This material consisted of PBMCs from blood, taken 11 to 12 days after vaccination. All receptors come from a man aged 50 to 60 who received an inactivated influenza vaccine.

This clonotype was observed a few times. The chain employs TRBV3-1 and TRBJ2-7; TRBD2 is a possible D gene (6 bases). CDR1 and CDR2 (germline): LGHDT, YNNKEL (reference sequence). The CDR3 totals 13 residues. V gave up 2 bases and J gave up 2 bases, with 7 bases separating them. The CDR3, as DNA: TGTGCCAGCAGCCAACCGGGAGCCTACGAGCAGTACTTC. It codes for CASSQPGAYEQYF.

V usage is TRBV14 and J usage is TRBJ1-2; D gene ambiguous. Germline assignment: CDR1 SGHDN and CDR2 FVKESK. The V and J ends lost 3 bases and 0 bases respectively, with 8 bases between them. The CDR3 spans 14 residues. The CDR3 here is CASSQESSNYGYTF. The CDR3 DNA sequence: TGTGCCAGCAGCCAGGAGAGCTCTAACTATGGCTACACCTTC.

Ten or more counts support this clonotype. J is TRBJ1-3 and V is TRBV4-1, with 7 bases identical to TRBD1. The CDR3 has 15 residues. Trimming cost V 4 bases and J 0 bases; bases outside gene matches: 3. The germline gives CDR1 MGHRA, CDR2 YSYEKL. CDR3 bases: TGCGCCAGCAGCCGGGACAGAAACTCTGGAAACACCATATATTTT. Its translation is CASSRDRNSGNTIYF.

The V call is TRBV27, the J call TRBJ2-7; 9 bases are shared with TRBD1. Losses at the gene ends were 8 bases for V and 3 bases for J; bases not matched to a gene: 17. Germline V gene sequence: CDR1 MNHEY, CDR2 SMNVEV (reference sequence). CDR3 size: 17 residues. CDR3 DNA sequence: TGTGCCAGCGGGGGTACAGGGGGCCCGGCTGTCTTCTACGAGCAGTACTTC. This translates into CASGGTGGPAVFYEQYF.

The chain carries TRBV7-6 and TRBJ2-1; 12 nucleotides match TRBD2. This CDR3 has 15 amino acids. Looked up from germline, CDR1 is SGHVS and CDR2 is FNYEAQ. V trimming: 1 base; J trimming: 9 bases; junction bases outside the gene matches: 4. For the CDR3, the DNA is TGTGCCAGCAGCTTAGAACGACTAGCGGGAGCTGAGCAGTTCTTC. Residues: CASSLERLAGAEQFF.

The rearrangement uses TRBV29-1 and TRBJ2-5, with 14 bases lining up with TRBD2. In germline, CDR1 is SQVTM, CDR2 ANQGSEA. Trimming cost V 3 bases and J 7 bases; bases outside gene matches: 1. The CDR3 sequence is 13 residues long. The CDR3 DNA is TGCAGCGTTGACGGGACTAGCGGGGGGACCCAGTACTTC. This translates into CSVDGTSGGTQYF.

This clonotype showed up just a few times. The chain joins TRBV6-2 or TRBV6-3 to TRBJ2-1, with TRBD2 matching over 11 bases. The CDR3 sequence is 16 residues long. CDR1 and CDR2 from the germline V gene are MNHEY and SVGEGT. Germline trimming cut 4 bases from V and 7 bases from J; bases unmatched to any gene: 9. The CDR3 spells CASSFGIAGGLNEQFF. CDR3 bases: TGTGCCAGCAGTTTCGGGATAGCGGGGGGGCTGAATGAGCAGTTCTTC.

The V call is TRBV2, the J call TRBJ2-1; no clear D. The V gene lost 8 bases and the J gene lost 7 bases, with 21 bases spanning the gap. CDR3 length equals 15 residues. Germline V gives CDR1 SNHLY, CDR2 FYNNEI. CDR3: CASPTGSPTVNEQFF. The CDR3 DNA reads TGTGCCAGCCCGACGGGCAGTCCCACGGTGAATGAGCAGTTCTTC. Combining the CDR3 with reference TRBV2 and TRBJ2-1 gives the whole variable domain EPEVTQTPSHQVTQMGQEVILRCVPISNHLYFYWYRQILGQKVEFLVSFYNNEISEKSEIFDDQFSVERPDGSNFTLKIRSTKLEDSAMYFCASPTGSPTVNEQFFGPGTRLTVL.

This clonotype showed up just a few times. The genes are TRBV28 and TRBJ2-3, with 7 bases lining up with TRBD2. The length of the CDR3 is 16 residues. The junction had 11 bases not matched to a gene; V was cut back by 4 bases and J by 4 bases. CDR1 and CDR2 (germline): MDHEN, SYDVKM. CDR3 bases: TGTGCCAGCAGTTCTCCGATGTGGGGGAGGGCAGATACGCAGTATTTT. It specifies CASSSPMWGRADTQYF.

The chain links TRBV28 to TRBJ2-5; the match to TRBD2 covers 10 bases. V was pared by 5 bases and J by 7 bases, with 4 bases of the junction left unmatched. The CDR3 length is 13 residues. CDR1 and CDR2 from the germline V gene are MDHEN and SYDVKM. The CDR3 loop is CASSLAGVRTQYF. In DNA form, the CDR3 reads TGTGCCAGCAGTCTAGCGGGAGTACGGACCCAGTACTTC.

CDR3 protein: CASSYLRYQAGGPDTQYF. Here the CDR3 DNA reads TGTGCCAGCAGTTACCTCCGATACCAAGCGGGGGGCCCAGATACGCAGTATTTT. The chain carries TRBV6-2 or TRBV6-3 and TRBJ2-3, with 9 bases lining up with TRBD2. The germline gives CDR1 MNHEY, CDR2 SVGEGT. CDR3 length equals 18 residues. The V gene end was trimmed by 2 bases and the J gene end by 4 bases; junction bases not matched to a gene: 13.

This clonotype was recorded many times. J is TRBJ2-3 and V is TRBV29-1; D is undetermined. The V gene lost 2 bases and the J gene lost 1 base, with 7 bases spanning the gap. Germline CDR1 SQVTM, CDR2 ANQGSEA. This CDR3 comprises 13 residues. This CDR3 is CSVETPGTDTQYF. CDR3 nucleotide sequence: TGCAGCGTTGAAACCCCTGGCACAGATACGCAGTATTTT.

This clonotype has a handful of counts. This chain links TRBV5-1 with TRBJ2-7; 7 bases agree with TRBD1. The V gene's germline CDR1 is SGHRS and CDR2 YFSETQ. V lost 1 base, J lost 1 base, and 11 bases stayed unmatched. This CDR3 comprises 17 residues. The CDR3 here is CASSLFSPGQRSYEQYF. The CDR3 DNA follows: TGCGCCAGCAGCTTGTTCTCACCGGGACAGAGGTCCTACGAGCAGTACTTC.

The chain recombines TRBV28 with TRBJ2-1; tentatively, D is TRBD1 (6 bases). V was trimmed by 3 bases and J by 7 bases, leaving 13 bases between them. The CDR3 is 14 amino acids. Per germline, CDR1 MDHEN and CDR2 SYDVKM. CDR3 residues: CASSFQLRGNEQFF. DNA for the CDR3: TGTGCCAGCAGTTTTCAGCTTAGGGGGAATGAGCAGTTCTTC.

This clonotype was counted at least ten times. The chain employs TRBV12-3 or TRBV12-4 and TRBJ2-1; 8 bases match TRBD1. J gave up 4 bases and V 6 bases, and 8 bases lay outside the gene matches. The CDR3 consists of 15 residues. CDR3 DNA sequence: TGTGCCAGCAGAGCTGACAGGGGTCCTTACAATGAGCAGTTCTTC. As protein: CASRADRGPYNEQFF.

This clonotype was seen more than once but under ten times. The J gene is TRBJ1-2, the V gene TRBV20-1, with D possibly matching TRBD1 (5 bases). Germline-derived CDR1 and CDR2 are DFQATT and SNEGSKA (reference sequence). The CDR3 sequence is 13 residues long. V lost 0 bases and J 5 bases, leaving 10 bases between the germline ends. CDR3 sequence reads: CSARDQGGYGYTF. CDR3 in DNA: TGCAGTGCTAGAGATCAGGGAGGGTATGGCTACACCTTC.

This clonotype was counted ten times or more. The J gene is TRBJ2-7, the V gene TRBV9; 9 positions agree with TRBD1. Germline V lookup: CDR1 SGDLS, CDR2 YYNGEE. The CDR3 consists of 14 residues. Unmatched junction bases numbered 4, after V lost 3 bases and J lost 3 bases. The DNA for the CDR3 is TGTGCCAGCAGCGCCGGACAGGGGAACTACGAGCAGTACTTC. Protein sequence: CASSAGQGNYEQYF.

This chain uses TRBV19 with TRBJ1-4; D is undetermined. The germline V gene encodes CDR1 LNHDA and CDR2 SQIVND (reference sequence). The CDR3 has 11 amino acids. Trimming took 3 bases from V and 13 from J, leaving 9 bases between them. The CDR3 coding sequence is TGTGCCAGTAGTATCCGCCGGTCACTGTTTTTT. Its translation: CASSIRRSLFF. The complete variable domain, with remaining parts taken from reference TRBV19 and TRBJ1-4, reads DGGITQSPKYLFRKEGQNVTLSCEQNLNHDAMYWYRQDPGQGLRLIYYSQIVNDFQKGDIAEGYSVSREKKESFPLTVTSAQKNPTAFYLCASSIRRSLFFGSGTQLSVL.

J is TRBJ2-7 and V is TRBV5-1; D is uncertain. V was trimmed by 4 bases and J by 1 base, leaving 18 bases between them. The germline gives CDR1 SGHRS, CDR2 YFSETQ. CDR3 length equals 16 residues. In DNA form, the CDR3 reads TGCGCCAGCAGCCTGACTTTTGGCGACGGGTCCTACGAGCAGTACTTC. As protein: CASSLTFGDGSYEQYF.

V and J are TRBV2 and TRBJ2-1, with unresolved D. The V gene lost 3 bases and the J gene lost 4 bases, with 10 bases spanning the gap. Germline-derived CDR1 and CDR2 are SNHLY and FYNNEI. This CDR3 is built from 14 residues. The CDR3 loop reads CASSDRLSYNEQFF. The CDR3 DNA sequence: TGTGCCAGCAGTGACAGGTTGTCATACAATGAGCAGTTCTTC.